The clone carrying this TCR beta chain was seen only once. Its antigen remains unidentified. 5'RACE template switching produced TCR cDNA carrying a universal primer site and UMIs. TCRdb re-analysed the 5' RACE reads in MiXCR, keeping a single row per CDR3 protein. The sample lists about 63,000 distinct CDR3 sequences; around 7.4% were seen once. This sample is part of a study of T cells after yellow fever vaccination. General study results and limits: Once the booster was given, most primary-vaccination clones reappeared, at approximately 97% for CD4 and around 90% for CD8. Contamination of FACS-sorted repertoires by abundant clonotypes from the bulk population could occur.

This CDR3 region has 17 residues. V shed 0 bases and J shed 5 bases, with 16 bases lying between them. CDR1 is ENHRY and CDR2 is SYGVKD in the germline V gene. The TCR sequence derives from a man aged 30 to 45 who received the YFV17D yellow fever vaccine. Sequenced here: CD8+ T cells sorted from PBMCs, sampled 15 days after the yellow fever booster vaccination. The chain employs TRBV10-3 and TRBJ2-2, with TRBD2 as a possible D gene (6 bases). The CDR3 sequence: CAISESELARGTGELFF. As DNA, the CDR3 is TGTGCCATCAGTGAGTCGGAACTAGCAAGAGGTACCGGGGAGCTGTTTTTT.